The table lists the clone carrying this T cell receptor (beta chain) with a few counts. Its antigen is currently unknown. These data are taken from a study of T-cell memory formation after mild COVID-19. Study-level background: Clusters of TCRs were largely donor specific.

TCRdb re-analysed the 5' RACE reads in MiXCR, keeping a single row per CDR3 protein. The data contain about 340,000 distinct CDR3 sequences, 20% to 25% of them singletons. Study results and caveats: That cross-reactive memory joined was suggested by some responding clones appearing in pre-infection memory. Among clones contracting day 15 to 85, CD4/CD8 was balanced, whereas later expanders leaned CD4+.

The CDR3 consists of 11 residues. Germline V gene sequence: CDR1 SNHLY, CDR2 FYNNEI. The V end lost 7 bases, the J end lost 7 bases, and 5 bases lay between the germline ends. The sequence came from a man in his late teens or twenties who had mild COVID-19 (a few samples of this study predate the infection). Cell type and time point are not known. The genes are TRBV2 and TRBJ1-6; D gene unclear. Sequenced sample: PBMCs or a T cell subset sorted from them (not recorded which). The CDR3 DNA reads TGTGCCAGCATAGGGAATTCACCCCTCCACTTT. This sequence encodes CASIGNSPLHF.